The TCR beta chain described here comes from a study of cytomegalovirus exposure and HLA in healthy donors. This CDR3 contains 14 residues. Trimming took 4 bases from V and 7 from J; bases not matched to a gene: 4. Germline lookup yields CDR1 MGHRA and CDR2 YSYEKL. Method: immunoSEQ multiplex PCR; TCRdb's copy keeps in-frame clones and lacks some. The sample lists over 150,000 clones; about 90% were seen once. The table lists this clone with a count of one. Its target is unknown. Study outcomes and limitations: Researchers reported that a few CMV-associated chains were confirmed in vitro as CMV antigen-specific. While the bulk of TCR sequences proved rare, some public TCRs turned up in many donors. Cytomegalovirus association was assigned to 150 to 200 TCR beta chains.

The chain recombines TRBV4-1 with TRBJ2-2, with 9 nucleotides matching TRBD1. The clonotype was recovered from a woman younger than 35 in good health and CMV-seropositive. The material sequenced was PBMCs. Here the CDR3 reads CASSPGQGIGELFF. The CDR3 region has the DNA TGCGCCAGCAGCCCGGGACAGGGCATCGGGGAGCTGTTTTTT.